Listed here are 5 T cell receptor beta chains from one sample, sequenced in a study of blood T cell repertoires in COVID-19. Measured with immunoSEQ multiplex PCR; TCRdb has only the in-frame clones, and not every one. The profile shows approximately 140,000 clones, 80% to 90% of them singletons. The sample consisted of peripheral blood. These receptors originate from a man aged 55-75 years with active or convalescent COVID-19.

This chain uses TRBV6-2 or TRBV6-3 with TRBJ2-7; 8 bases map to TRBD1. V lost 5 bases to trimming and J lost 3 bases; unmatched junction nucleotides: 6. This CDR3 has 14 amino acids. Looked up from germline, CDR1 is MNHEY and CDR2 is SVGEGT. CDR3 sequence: CASSPGGFYYEQYF. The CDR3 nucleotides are TGTGCCAGCAGTCCAGGGGGCTTCTACTACGAGCAGTACTTC.

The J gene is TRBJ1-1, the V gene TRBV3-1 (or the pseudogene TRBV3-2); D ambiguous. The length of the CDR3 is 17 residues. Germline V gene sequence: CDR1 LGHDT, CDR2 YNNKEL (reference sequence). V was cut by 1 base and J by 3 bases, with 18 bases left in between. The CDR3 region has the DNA TGTGCCAGCAGCCAAGGCCTCACACTCTCCCGGGACACTGAAGCTTTCTTT. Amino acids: CASSQGLTLSRDTEAFF.

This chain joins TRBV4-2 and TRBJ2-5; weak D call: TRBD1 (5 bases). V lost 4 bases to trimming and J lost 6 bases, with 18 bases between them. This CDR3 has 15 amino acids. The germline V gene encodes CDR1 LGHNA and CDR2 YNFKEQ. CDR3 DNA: TGTGCCAGCAGCCGGGAAGCAGTGACAGAAAAGACCCAGTACTTC. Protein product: CASSREAVTEKTQYF.

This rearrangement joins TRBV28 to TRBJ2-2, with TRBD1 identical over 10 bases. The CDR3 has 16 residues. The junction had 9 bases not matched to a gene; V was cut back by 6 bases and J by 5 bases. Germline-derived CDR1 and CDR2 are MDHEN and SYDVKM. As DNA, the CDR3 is TGTGCCAGCAGCGACCGGGACAGGGGCGGAACCGGGGAGCTGTTTTTT. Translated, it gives CASSDRDRGGTGELFF.

The CDR3 here is CASSQSRVAADTQYF. The DNA of the CDR3 is TGTGCCAGCAGCCAAAGCCGGGTGGCTGCAGATACGCAGTATTTT. The chain joins TRBV14 to TRBJ2-3; D not certain. CDR1 is SGHDN, CDR2 FVKESK, per germline. The CDR3 covers 15 residues. Trimming stripped 2 bases from V and 4 bases from J, with 13 bases between.